This record concerns one T cell receptor (beta chain) sequence. Its antigen remains unknown. The CDR3 is made up of 15 amino acids. Per germline, CDR1 MDHEN and CDR2 SYDVKM. The junction had 11 bases not matched to a gene; V was cut back by 5 bases and J by 7 bases. These data originate in a study of cytomegalovirus exposure and HLA in healthy donors. The study, taken as a whole, reports: Sequencing artifact likely explains a cluster of highly shared sequence variants. Being productive about 87% or about 30% of the time was typical of most TCR beta V segments in an earlier analysis.

In the PCR, 60 Vbeta and 13 Jbeta primers were used. As originally analysed: As a later analysis found, there were tens of millions of unique TCR beta chains, of which roughly 11 million were shared. The protocol was immunoSEQ multiplex PCR, while the TCRdb copy is restricted to in-frame clones and leaves out a portion. Clonal size and the V and J genes are those of that table, whereas D and trimming came from the DNA. Of around 180,000 clones detected, about 85% appear once; the ten largest clones hold roughly 1.4%. V and J are TRBV28 and TRBJ1-5, with 7 bases that match TRBD1. Specimen: PBMCs. The clonotype comes from a woman between 45 and 60 years old in good health and CMV-seronegative. CDR3 in amino acids: CASSTPAGGRQPQHF. The CDR3 DNA reads TGTGCCAGCAGTACCCCCGCAGGGGGGCGGCAGCCCCAGCATTTT.